The clone carrying this T cell receptor (beta chain) came up many times. Its specificity is not known. This entry belongs to a study of neurological immune-mediated disorders. Study-level points and caveats: The highest TCR clonal expansion occurred in HTLV-1-associated myelopathy; multiple sclerosis fell below healthy controls.

The CDR3 is 16 amino acids. The V gene's germline CDR1 is DFQATT and CDR2 SNEGSKA (reference sequence). Trimming took off 3 bases at V and 0 bases at J, with 12 bases between the two ends. Unsorted libraries came from 2 million PBMCs stored at -80 °C. Synthesis of cDNA was accomplished via 5'RACE employing 10-nucleotide random UMIs. From 15-18 subjects, over 190 million TCR-beta sequences were obtained in each sequencing run. TCRdb used MiXCR to reprocess the 5' RACE reads, holding one entry per CDR3 protein. The data show 40,000 to 50,000 distinct CDR3 sequences, 2% to 3% seen once. Sequences were obtained from PBMCs. The J gene is TRBJ2-6, the V gene TRBV20-1; D might be TRBD1 (5 bases). The source of this sequence is a man aged 25-40 years with multiple sclerosis. This CDR3 reads CSARGRQNSGANVLTF. The DNA for the CDR3 is TGCAGTGCTAGGGGCCGACAGAACTCTGGGGCCAACGTCCTGACTTTC.